What follows describes a single TCR beta chain. The antigen is unknown. Execution of the assay was at deep level. The assay was immunoSEQ multiplex PCR, and TCRdb's table has in-frame clones only and misses some. This table holds about 650,000 clones, over 95% found once. It was CD45RO-negative cells, positively selected for CCR7, that made up naive CD8 cells, with terminally differentiated effector memory CD45RA+ cells excluded. Donors comprised healthy HIV-negative adults lacking recent acute infections or vaccinations. This CDR3 contains 13 residues. Germline values: CDR1 LGHNT, CDR2 FRNRAP. V was trimmed by 0 bases and J by 10 bases, leaving 10 bases between them. The sample belongs to a study of shared clonotypes between healthy human individuals. Study summary: Ranging from 18 to 49 in age, donors were two women and a few men. Study findings and constraints: The four-donor shared clonotypes exceeded non-shared clonotypes in generation probability, with non-shared ones scoring lower.

The sequenced sample consisted of naive CD8+ T cells sorted from blood. This receptor was obtained from a woman younger than 45 in good health. The chain carries TRBV12-5 and TRBJ1-5, with D unresolved. CDR3 in amino acids: CASGLVQPPPQHF. The CDR3 bases are TGTGCTAGTGGTTTGGTACAACCTCCCCCCCAGCATTTT.